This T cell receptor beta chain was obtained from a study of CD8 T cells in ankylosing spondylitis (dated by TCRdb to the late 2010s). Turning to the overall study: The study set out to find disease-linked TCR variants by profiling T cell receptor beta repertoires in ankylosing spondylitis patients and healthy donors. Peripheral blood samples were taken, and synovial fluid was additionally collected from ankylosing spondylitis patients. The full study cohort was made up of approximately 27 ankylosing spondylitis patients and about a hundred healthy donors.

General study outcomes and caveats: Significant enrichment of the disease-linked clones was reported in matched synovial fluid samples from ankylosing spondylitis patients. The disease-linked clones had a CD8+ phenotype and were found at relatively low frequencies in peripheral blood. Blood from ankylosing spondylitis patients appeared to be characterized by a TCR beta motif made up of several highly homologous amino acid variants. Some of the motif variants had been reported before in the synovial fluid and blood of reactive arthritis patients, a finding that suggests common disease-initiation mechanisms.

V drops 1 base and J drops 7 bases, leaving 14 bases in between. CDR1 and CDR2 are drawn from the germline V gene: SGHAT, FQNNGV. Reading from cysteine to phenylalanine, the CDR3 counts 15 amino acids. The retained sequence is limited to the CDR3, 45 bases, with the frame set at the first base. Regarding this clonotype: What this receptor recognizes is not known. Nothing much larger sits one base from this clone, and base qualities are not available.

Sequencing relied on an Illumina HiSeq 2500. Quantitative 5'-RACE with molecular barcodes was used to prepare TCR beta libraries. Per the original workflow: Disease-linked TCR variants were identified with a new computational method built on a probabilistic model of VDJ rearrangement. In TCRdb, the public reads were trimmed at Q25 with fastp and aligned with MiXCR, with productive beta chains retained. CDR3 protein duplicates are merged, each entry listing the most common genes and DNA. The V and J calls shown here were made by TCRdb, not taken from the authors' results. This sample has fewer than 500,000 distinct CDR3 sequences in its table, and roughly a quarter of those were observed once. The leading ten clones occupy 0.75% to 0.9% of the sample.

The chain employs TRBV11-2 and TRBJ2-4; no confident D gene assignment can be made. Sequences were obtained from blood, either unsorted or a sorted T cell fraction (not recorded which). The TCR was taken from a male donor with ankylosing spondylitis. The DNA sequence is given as TGTGCCAGCAGCTTAGCCCCGGACCTTGGGAACATTCAGTACTTC. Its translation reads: CASSLAPDLGNIQYF.